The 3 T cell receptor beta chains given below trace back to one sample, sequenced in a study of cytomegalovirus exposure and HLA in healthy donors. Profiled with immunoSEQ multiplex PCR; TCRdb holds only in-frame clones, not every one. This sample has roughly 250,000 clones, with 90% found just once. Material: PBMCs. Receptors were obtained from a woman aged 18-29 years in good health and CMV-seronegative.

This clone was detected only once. The CDR3 is CASSGGTSGGATDTQYF. For the CDR3, the DNA is TGTGCCAGCAGTGGCGGGACTAGCGGGGGGGCCACAGATACGCAGTATTTT. J is TRBJ2-3 and V is TRBV6-4; 16 nucleotides line up with TRBD2. Germline lookup yields CDR1 MRHNA and CDR2 SNTAGT. CDR3 length: 17 residues. The V gene end was trimmed by 4 bases and the J gene end by 2 bases; junction bases not matched to a gene: 3.

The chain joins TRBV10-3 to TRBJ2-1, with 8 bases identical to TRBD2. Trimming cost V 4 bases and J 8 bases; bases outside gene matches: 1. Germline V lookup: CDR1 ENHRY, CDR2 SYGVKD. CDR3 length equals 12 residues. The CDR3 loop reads CAISGSGDEQFF. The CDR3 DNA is TGTGCCATCAGTGGTAGCGGGGATGAGCAGTTCTTC.

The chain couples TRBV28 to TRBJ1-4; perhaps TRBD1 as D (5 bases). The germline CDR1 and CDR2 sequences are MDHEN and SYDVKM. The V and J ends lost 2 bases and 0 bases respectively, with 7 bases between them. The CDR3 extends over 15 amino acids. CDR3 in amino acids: CASSLGAATNEKLFF. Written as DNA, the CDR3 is TGTGCCAGCAGTTTAGGGGCTGCAACTAATGAAAAACTGTTTTTT.